The 22 T cell receptor beta chains in this list originate from one sample, sequenced in a study of T cells after posttransplantation cyclophosphamide. The data were produced by immunoSEQ multiplex PCR, yet TCRdb's version contains in-frame clones alone and is incomplete. The data show about 39,000 clones, with none appearing a single time. Material for sequencing was PBMCs. These receptors came from a woman aged 45 to 65 in good health and a related stem cell transplant donor.

The table lists this clone with many counts. The gene calls are TRBV7-3 and TRBJ2-7, with D possibly TRBD1 on 6 matching bases. The ends were cut back, 0 bases at V and 5 bases at J, with 17 bases in the middle. From germline, CDR1 is SGHTA and CDR2 FQGTGA. The CDR3 spans 16 residues. CDR3 sequence (DNA): TGTGCCAGCAGCTTAACCTCCGGGGCAGGGGCCAACGAGCAGTACTTC. It codes for CASSLTSGAGANEQYF.

This clone has just a few counts. The CDR3 sequence is CASSSDRGPSYEQYF. The CDR3 nucleotides are TGTGCCAGCAGCTCGGACAGGGGGCCCTCCTACGAGCAGTACTTC. The genes are TRBV5-6 and TRBJ2-7; 11 bases are a match to TRBD1. Per germline, CDR1 SGHDT and CDR2 YYEEEE. J was trimmed by 0 bases and V by 3 bases; bases with no gene match: 2. The CDR3 contains 15 residues.

This clone was found many times. The V gene is TRBV4-2, the J gene TRBJ1-2, with D perhaps matching TRBD1 (6 bases). The germline gives CDR1 LGHNA, CDR2 YNFKEQ. Trimming shortened V by 0 bases and J by 2 bases, and 10 bases separated the two germline ends. The CDR3 has 15 residues. The CDR3 loop reads CASSQDPQGNYGYTF. In nucleotides, the CDR3 is TGTGCCAGCAGCCAAGATCCCCAGGGGAACTATGGCTACACCTTC.

This clone has a count of ten or more. Distinct nucleotide sequences in the sample also encode this CDR3. J is TRBJ2-2 and V is TRBV9, with 10 bases lining up with TRBD1. The CDR3 is made up of 15 amino acids. Losses at the gene ends were 2 bases for V and 4 bases for J; bases not matched to a gene: 2. Germline CDR1 is SGDLS and CDR2 is YYNGEE. The CDR3 loop reads CASSVTGGGTGELFF. The CDR3 region has the DNA TGTGCCAGCAGCGTGACAGGGGGCGGCACCGGGGAGCTGTTTTTT.

This clone has at least ten counts. The chain joins TRBV19 to TRBJ1-1; D is perhaps TRBD1 (5 bases). Germline CDR1 and CDR2: LNHDA and SQIVND (reference sequence). This CDR3 has 15 amino acids. Between the trimmed V and J ends, which lost 2 bases and 0 bases, there was a span of 10 bases. In DNA, the CDR3 is TGTGCCAGTAGTATAAAGGCAGGGTTGAACACTGAAGCTTTCTTT. It encodes CASSIKAGLNTEAFF.

In its sample, this clone was seen many times. This chain joins TRBV19 and TRBJ1-1; 8 nucleotides align to TRBD1. J was trimmed by 7 bases and V by 6 bases; bases with no gene match: 10. Germline V gene sequence: CDR1 LNHDA, CDR2 SQIVND (reference sequence). This CDR3 comprises 14 residues. The CDR3 coding sequence is TGTGCCAGTAGCCCTAACAGGGGGTACGATGAAGCTTTCTTT. It translates to CASSPNRGYDEAFF.

In its sample, this clone was seen many times. The rearrangement links TRBV7-2 to TRBJ2-7, with a weak D call TRBD2 (5 bases). The germline CDR1 and CDR2 sequences are SGHTA and FQGNSA. The CDR3 length is 14 residues. V lost 5 bases, J lost 2 bases, and 13 bases lay in between. The CDR3 DNA reads TGTGCCAGCAGCCCGAGGGCTGGCCCCTACGAGCAGTACTTC. It yields the protein CASSPRAGPYEQYF.

This clone was counted at least ten times. The J gene is TRBJ1-4, the V gene TRBV6-5; D perhaps matches TRBD1 (5 bases). Trimming took 6 bases from V and 1 from J, leaving 9 bases between them. The CDR3 is 14 amino acids. Germline V gene sequence: CDR1 MNHEY, CDR2 SVGAGI. The CDR3 loop reads CASRLGGTNEKLFF. CDR3 DNA: TGTGCCAGCAGACTCGGGGGAACTAATGAAAAACTGTTTTTT.

The sample holds many counts of this clone. V is TRBV5-4 and J is TRBJ2-3, with 10 bases aligning to TRBD2. Germline assignment: CDR1 SGHNT and CDR2 YYREEE (reference sequence). The CDR3 covers 15 residues. V dropped 0 bases and J dropped 4; count of bases not matched to a gene: 2. The CDR3 DNA sequence: TGTGCCAGCAGCTTGGAGCGGGGGGGCCCAGATACGCAGTATTTT. Amino acid sequence: CASSLERGGPDTQYF.

This clone was detected a few times. The chain links TRBV6-5 to TRBJ1-1, with D perhaps matching TRBD1 (6 bases). Germline-derived CDR1 and CDR2 are MNHEY and SVGAGI. This CDR3 is 13 amino acids long. The V and J ends lost 6 bases and 4 bases respectively, with 12 bases between them. CDR3 coding DNA: TGTGCCAGCAGCTGGGGGGGGGCCACTGAAGCTTTCTTT. The encoded protein is CASSWGGATEAFF.

This clone was detected ten times or more. The V gene is TRBV4-3, the J gene TRBJ1-5; D is possibly TRBD1 (5 bases). The V and J ends lost 0 bases and 5 bases respectively, with 14 bases between them. CDR3 length: 16 amino acids. The germline V gene has CDR1 LGHNA and CDR2 YSLEER. The CDR3: CASSQDFRVDYQPQHF. The DNA for the CDR3 is TGCGCCAGCAGCCAAGATTTCAGGGTTGATTATCAGCCCCAGCATTTT.

At least ten counts were recorded for this clone. As DNA, the CDR3 is TGCGCCAGCAGCGCGCAAACGGCGGAGACGAGGACCATATATTTT. Translation: CASSAQTAETRTIYF. The rearrangement links TRBV5-1 to TRBJ1-3; no definite D call. Trimming pared 4 bases from V and 10 bases from J, leaving 21 bases between. This CDR3 region has 15 residues. Per the germline V gene, CDR1 is SGHRS and CDR2 is YFSETQ. The full variable domain, its missing parts supplied by reference TRBV5-1 and TRBJ1-3, is KAGVTQTPRYLIKTRGQQVTLSCSPISGHRSVSWYQQTPGQGLQFLFEYFSETQRNKGNFPGRFSGRQFSNSRSEMNVSTLELGDSALYLCASSAQTAETRTIYFGEGSWLTVV.

This clone was counted ten times or more. Germline is not matched at one junction end, which may reflect a read error. The rearrangement uses TRBV29-1 and TRBJ1-2, with D unresolved. Germline assignment: CDR1 SQVTM and CDR2 ANQGSEA. The CDR3 sequence is 13 residues long. The CDR3 protein is CSVKDVSPYGYTF. CDR3 DNA sequence: TGCAGCGTTAAAGACGTTAGCCCCTATGGCTACACCTTC.

This clone was seen repeatedly, ten times or more. This chain connects TRBV7-2 to TRBJ2-5; 10 bases map to TRBD2. This CDR3 comprises 15 residues. The trim removed 7 bases at V and 2 bases at J, leaving 7 bases unmatched. Germline V lookup: CDR1 SGHTA, CDR2 FQGNSA. The CDR3 DNA reads as TGTGCCAGCACCCTCAGCGGGGGGGCACAAGAGACCCAGTACTTC. It specifies CASTLSGGAQETQYF.

This clone was observed at least ten times. The gene calls are TRBV18 and TRBJ1-6, with D possibly TRBD1 on 5 matching bases. The CDR3 has 15 amino acids. V lost 6 bases and J lost 7, with 16 bases in between. Germline loops: CDR1 KGHSH, CDR2 LQKENI. As DNA, the CDR3 is TGTGCCAGCTCCCCCCGGGGGTATGAGAATTCACCCCTCCACTTT. This encodes CASSPRGYENSPLHF.

This clone was observed many times. The V and J genes are TRBV5-1 and TRBJ1-6; 9 bases map to TRBD1. Germline loops: CDR1 SGHRS, CDR2 YFSETQ. V was clipped by 1 base and J by 4 bases; unmatched bases: 3. The CDR3 runs 16 residues. CDR3 loop: CASSLSGQGYNSPLHF. CDR3 DNA sequence: TGCGCCAGCAGCTTGAGCGGACAGGGGTATAATTCACCCCTCCACTTT.

This clone has a count of ten or more. The CDR3 region has the DNA TGTGCCTGGAGGTCCTTCTCTAGCACAGATACGCAGTATTTT. It codes for CAWRSFSSTDTQYF. The chain has TRBV30 and TRBJ2-3; D ambiguous. Germline lookup yields CDR1 GTSNPN and CDR2 SVGIG (reference sequence). The CDR3 runs to 14 residues. Trimming removed 3 bases at V and 0 bases at J, with 10 bases between.

This clone appeared many times. The chain combines TRBV7-5 with TRBJ1-2; the table assigns TRBD1, which was not confirmed against the DNA. TRBV7-5 is given as a pseudogene. CDR3 size: 17 residues. The CDR3 DNA is TGTGCCAGAAGCTTCGCCAAAGGACAGGGGATAAACTATGGCTACACCTTC. As protein: CARSFAKGQGINYGYTF.

This clone was seen at least ten times. Written as DNA, the CDR3 is TGTGCCAGCAGCCCCCGGGACAGGGGAGGGAATGAGCAGTTCTTC. Translated, it gives CASSPRDRGGNEQFF. This sequence joins TRBV5-4 and TRBJ2-1, with 10 bases identical to TRBD1. The CDR3 has 15 amino acids. CDR1 and CDR2 (germline): SGHNT, YYREEE (reference sequence). J was trimmed by 7 bases and V by 4 bases; bases with no gene match: 8.

This clone was counted at least ten times. This chain uses TRBV19 with TRBJ1-2; 7 nucleotides align to TRBD1. The ends lost 4 bases at V and 5 bases at J; junction bases unmatched: 4. This CDR3 comprises 13 residues. Germline values: CDR1 LNHDA, CDR2 SQIVND (reference sequence). The CDR3 coding sequence is TGTGCCAGTAGTACCCCGGACAGGTATGGCTACACCTTC. It translates to CASSTPDRYGYTF.

This clone was recorded many times. This chain joins TRBV9 and TRBJ2-3; 9 nucleotides match TRBD2. Germline V gene lookup returns CDR1 SGDLS and CDR2 YYNGEE. The CDR3 covers 16 residues. The V and J ends lost 1 base and 2 bases, in that order; junction bases with no gene match: 5. The DNA for the CDR3 is TGTGCCAGCAGCGTATGGGCGGGGGGGCCCACAGATACGCAGTATTTT. Its protein product is CASSVWAGGPTDTQYF.

This clone occurred many times. DNA of the CDR3: TGTGCCAGCAGTGCCCGGTTACAGGGGGACACTGAAGCTTTCTTT. It is translated as CASSARLQGDTEAFF. The chain couples TRBV6-1 to TRBJ1-1, with 8 bases that match TRBD1. Germline lookup yields CDR1 MNHNS and CDR2 SASEGT. The CDR3 is 15 amino acids. V gave up 4 bases and J gave up 3 bases; unmatched junction bases: 7.